These 26 T cell receptor beta chains came from one sample sequenced in a study of neoadjuvant nivolumab and ipilimumab in lung cancer. TCRdb's copy holds only in-frame clones and misses some; the assay was immunoSEQ multiplex PCR. The sample records 25,000 to 30,000 clones, under 85% being singletons. The material was tumor tissue, obtained after neoadjuvant nivolumab, alone or with ipilimumab, at or shortly before surgery. All receptors derive from an adult with non-small cell lung cancer.

J is TRBJ1-2 and V is TRBV10-3, with D hard to call. Per germline, CDR1 ENHRY and CDR2 SYGVKD. The CDR3 length is 14 residues. V shed 4 bases and J shed 3 bases, with 12 bases lying between them. CDR3: CAISGPAADYGYTF. The CDR3 DNA reads as TGTGCCATCAGTGGACCAGCCGCGGACTATGGCTACACCTTC.

CDR3 in DNA: TGTGCCAGCAGCCCCTCGGCGGGGCACGGCACCGGGGAGCTGTTTTTT. Translating it yields CASSPSAGHGTGELFF. The chain recombines TRBV7-3 with TRBJ2-2; perhaps TRBD2 as D (6 bases). V was cut by 5 bases and J by 4 bases, with 17 bases left in between. This CDR3 region has 16 residues. Per germline, CDR1 SGHTA and CDR2 FQGTGA.

This sequence joins TRBV5-1 and TRBJ2-7, with a possible D match to TRBD2 (6 bases). The CDR3 consists of 14 residues. V was pared by 1 base and J by 3 bases, with 11 bases between. CDR1 and CDR2 from the germline V gene are SGHRS and YFSETQ. The CDR3 loop reads CASSLMGGIYEQYF. The CDR3 DNA reads as TGCGCCAGCAGCTTGATGGGCGGGATCTACGAGCAGTACTTC.

The genes are TRBV19 and TRBJ1-1; D gene unclear. Germline CDR1 is LNHDA and CDR2 is SQIVND (reference sequence). V lost 11 bases, J lost 11 bases, and 15 bases lay in between. This CDR3 is built from 10 residues. The CDR3, as DNA: TGTGCCTCAGGACGGTTGGAGGCTTTCTTT. It translates to CASGRLEAFF.

The chain is built from TRBV28 and TRBJ2-3, with 10 bases lining up with TRBD2. This CDR3 is built from 15 residues. CDR1 MDHEN and CDR2 SYDVKM come from the germline V gene. V dropped 6 bases and J dropped 4; count of bases not matched to a gene: 7. The CDR3 sequence is CASRSPSGSSDTQYF. Written as DNA, the CDR3 is TGTGCCAGCAGGTCGCCTAGCGGGAGTTCAGATACGCAGTATTTT.

V and J are TRBV2 and TRBJ2-3, with no clear D. CDR1 and CDR2 (germline): SNHLY, FYNNEI. The CDR3 is 14 amino acids. The ends were cut back, 4 bases at V and 6 bases at J, with 14 bases in the middle. CDR3 residues: CASSGFQSSDTQYF. The CDR3 nucleotides read TGTGCCAGCAGTGGTTTCCAGAGTTCGGATACGCAGTATTTT.

V gene TRBV30 combines with J gene TRBJ2-1; D is undetermined. Trimming took off 3 bases at V and 4 bases at J, with 13 bases between the two ends. Germline V gives CDR1 GTSNPN, CDR2 SVGIG (reference sequence). The CDR3 runs 14 residues. The CDR3 coding sequence is TGTGCCTGGAGCGAAACGTCTGGGTACAATGAGCAGTTCTTC. Its protein product is CAWSETSGYNEQFF.

The V call is TRBV30, the J call TRBJ1-5; the D is unclear. Between the trimmed V and J ends, which lost 2 bases and 6 bases, there was a span of 8 bases. This CDR3 spans 12 amino acids. Germline values: CDR1 GTSNPN, CDR2 SVGIG (reference sequence). The CDR3, as DNA: TGTGCCTGGAGTCCGGGTATTCAGCCCCAGCATTTT. This sequence encodes CAWSPGIQPQHF.

The chain uses TRBV28 and TRBJ1-4; the match to TRBD1 covers 7 bases. There are 21 residues in the CDR3. V lost 5 bases, J lost 2 bases, and 23 bases stayed unmatched. Per the germline V gene, CDR1 is MDHEN and CDR2 is SYDVKM. This chain's CDR3 is CASSGFGSDRVVTSTNEKLFF. CDR3 bases: TGTGCCAGCAGTGGCTTCGGATCCGACAGGGTCGTTACTTCCACTAATGAAAAACTGTTTTTT.

The chain employs TRBV5-5 and TRBJ2-4; 7 bases are shared with TRBD1. Germline V CDR1 and CDR2: SGHKS, YYEKEE (reference sequence). There are 15 residues in the CDR3. J lost 8 bases, V lost 4 bases, and 12 bases had no gene match. The CDR3 DNA follows: TGTGCCAGCAGCGTACGGACAGGCAGCGCGGACATTCAGTACTTC. Translated: CASSVRTGSADIQYF.

This clone was recorded only once. The chain couples TRBV30 to TRBJ1-5; D might be TRBD1 (6 bases). The CDR3 contains 15 residues. V was clipped by 1 base and J by 0 bases, with 10 bases between them. Germline V gives CDR1 GTSNPN, CDR2 SVGIG (reference sequence). In nucleotides, the CDR3 is TGTGCCTGGAGTGGGGACAACCCTAGCAATCAGCCCCAGCATTTT. Translated: CAWSGDNPSNQPQHF.

The chain links TRBV5-6 to TRBJ1-1; 7 bases map to TRBD1. Per germline, CDR1 SGHDT and CDR2 YYEEEE. The CDR3 has 15 residues. Losses at the gene ends were 3 bases for V and 1 base for J; bases not matched to a gene: 6. CDR3 sequence: CASSSVGQTNTEAFF. CDR3 in DNA: TGTGCCAGCAGCTCAGTGGGACAGACGAACACTGAAGCTTTCTTT.

V usage is TRBV20-1 and J usage is TRBJ2-7; the D gene is possibly TRBD1 (6 bases). The CDR3 contains 11 residues. In germline, CDR1 is DFQATT, CDR2 SNEGSKA (reference sequence). V was pared by 6 bases and J by 6 bases, with 12 bases between. CDR3 in DNA: TGCAGTGCCGAGGGACACCGCGAGCAGTACTTC. Its protein is CSAEGHREQYF.

This sequence joins TRBV2 and TRBJ2-7; either TRBD1 or TRBD2 may fit D (5 bases each). The CDR3 contains 14 residues. Germline loops: CDR1 SNHLY, CDR2 FYNNEI. With 1 base removed from V and 6 bases from J, the gap between germline ends came to 13 bases. The CDR3 nucleotides read TGTGCCAGCAGTGAAGAGGGGTCTCGGGGCGAGCAGTACTTC. Encoded protein: CASSEEGSRGEQYF.

The rearrangement uses TRBV18 and TRBJ1-5, with TRBD1 matching over 10 bases. Germline V gene data show CDR1 as KGHSH and CDR2 as LQKENI. This CDR3 region has 17 residues. After removal of 4 bases from V and 1 base from J, the junction contained 7 bases not matched to a gene. Here the CDR3 reads CASSLSRDRGSNQPQHF. CDR3 coding DNA: TGTGCCAGCTCACTGTCCCGGGACAGGGGAAGCAATCAGCCCCAGCATTTT.

V is TRBV5-6 and J is TRBJ1-6; 8 bases map to TRBD1. Germline V gene sequence: CDR1 SGHDT, CDR2 YYEEEE. The CDR3 is 15 residues long. The trim removed 3 bases at V and 7 bases at J, leaving 6 bases unmatched. The CDR3 nucleotides are TGTGCCAGCAGCTCAATAACAGGGGGAAATTCACCCCTCCACTTT. It specifies CASSSITGGNSPLHF. The full variable domain, rest sourced from reference TRBV5-6 and TRBJ1-6, is DAGVTQSPTHLIKTRGQQVTLRCSPKSGHDTVSWYQQALGQGPQFIFQYYEEEERQRGNFPDRFSGHQFPNYSSELNVNALLLGDSALYLCASSSITGGNSPLHFGNGTRLTVT.

The V and J genes are TRBV19 and TRBJ1-4; the D is unclear. CDR1 and CDR2 (germline): LNHDA, SQIVND (reference sequence). V dropped 6 bases and J dropped 8 bases, with 25 bases sitting between them. CDR3 length equals 17 residues. DNA for the CDR3: TGTGCCAGTAGCACTTCACACGCGGGAGTCCAAGACGAAAAACTGTTTTTT. Its protein is CASSTSHAGVQDEKLFF. Combining the CDR3 with reference TRBV19 and TRBJ1-4 gives the whole variable domain DGGITQSPKYLFRKEGQNVTLSCEQNLNHDAMYWYRQDPGQGLRLIYYSQIVNDFQKGDIAEGYSVSREKKESFPLTVTSAQKNPTAFYLCASSTSHAGVQDEKLFFGSGTQLSVL.

This clone was counted a few times. The chain combines TRBV6-1 with TRBJ2-1, with 9 bases that match TRBD1. The ends lost 8 bases at V and 8 bases at J; junction bases unmatched: 13. Germline V lookup: CDR1 MNHNS, CDR2 SASEGT. The CDR3 length is 15 residues. Here the CDR3 DNA reads TGTGCCAGCCAGATGGGACAGGGTACAGGATATGAGCAGTTCTTC. It codes for CASQMGQGTGYEQFF.

This clone turned up a few times. The chain employs TRBV2 and TRBJ1-2; D remains unclear. This CDR3 spans 11 amino acids. V was trimmed by 1 base and J by 7 bases, leaving 4 bases between them. Germline CDR1 SNHLY, CDR2 FYNNEI. The CDR3 DNA follows: TGTGCCAGCAGTGAAGAGATTGGCTACACCTTC. Its translation: CASSEEIGYTF.

The chain joins TRBV5-8 to TRBJ2-6; 10 bases line up with TRBD2. In germline, CDR1 is SGHTS, CDR2 YDEGEE. The CDR3 consists of 17 residues. The V segment lost 3 bases and the J segment 2 bases; nucleotides outside the gene matches: 5. CDR3 protein: CASSYSAGGAGANVLTF. As DNA, the CDR3 is TGTGCCAGCAGCTACTCAGCGGGGGGGGCTGGGGCCAACGTCCTGACTTTC.

V is TRBV2 and J is TRBJ2-7, with D perhaps TRBD2 (6 bases). Germline assignment: CDR1 SNHLY and CDR2 FYNNEI. This CDR3 contains 11 residues. V lost 7 bases and J 5 bases, leaving 9 bases between the germline ends. The CDR3 DNA reads as TGTGCCAGCACGCGGGAAGACGAGCAGTACTTC. Protein: CASTREDEQYF.

V is TRBV5-1 and J is TRBJ1-2, with TRBD1 as a possible D gene (6 bases). V lost 0 bases and J lost 7, with 16 bases in between. There are 15 residues in the CDR3. Germline V gene lookup returns CDR1 SGHRS and CDR2 YFSETQ. The CDR3 DNA sequence: TGCGCCAGCAGCTTGGGGGACACCAATAACCTTGGCTACACCTTC. The encoded protein is CASSLGDTNNLGYTF. Using reference TRBV5-1 and TRBJ1-2 for the parts outside the CDR3, the full variable domain is KAGVTQTPRYLIKTRGQQVTLSCSPISGHRSVSWYQQTPGQGLQFLFEYFSETQRNKGNFPGRFSGRQFSNSRSEMNVSTLELGDSALYLCASSLGDTNNLGYTFGSGTRLTVV.

The chain is built from TRBV7-2 and TRBJ1-2; TRBD1 matches at 9 bases. The germline V gene has CDR1 SGHTA and CDR2 FQGNSA. The CDR3 spans 16 residues. With 3 bases clipped from V and 4 bases from J, the junction kept 9 bases outside the gene matches. The CDR3 DNA is TGTGCCAGCAGCTTTGGTTCCGGGACAGGGATCTATGGCTACACCTTC. Its translation is CASSFGSGTGIYGYTF.

This clone is a singleton in its sample. The chain carries TRBV7-2 and TRBJ2-3; D is possibly TRBD2 (5 bases). The V and J ends lost 2 bases and 6 bases respectively, with 12 bases between them. The germline gives CDR1 SGHTA, CDR2 FQGNSA. This CDR3 has 14 residues. Written as DNA, the CDR3 is TGTGCCAGCAGCTTATGGGAGTCCGCCGATACGCAGTATTTT. This encodes CASSLWESADTQYF.

The genes are TRBV4-2 and TRBJ2-5; TRBD2 aligns across 9 bases. V was clipped by 1 base and J by 1 base; unmatched bases: 7. The V gene's germline CDR1 is LGHNA and CDR2 YNFKEQ. This CDR3 contains 17 residues. The CDR3 sequence: CASSQAELAGSQETQYF. As DNA, the CDR3 is TGTGCCAGCAGCCAAGCAGAGCTAGCGGGGAGCCAAGAGACCCAGTACTTC.

The chain links TRBV7-9 to TRBJ1-1; D gene unclear. V was pared by 6 bases and J by 4 bases, with 15 bases between. In germline, CDR1 is SEHNR, CDR2 FQNEAQ (reference sequence). There are 14 residues in the CDR3. Here the CDR3 reads CASRTTAVVTEAFF. DNA for the CDR3: TGTGCCAGCAGGACAACTGCCGTGGTCACTGAAGCTTTCTTT. Full variable domain (missing parts from reference TRBV7-9 and TRBJ1-1): DTGVSQNPRHKITKRGQNVTFRCDPISEHNRLYWYRQTLGQGPEFLTYFQNEAQLEKSRLLSDRFSAERPKGSFSTLEIQRTEQGDSAMYLCASRTTAVVTEAFFGQGTRLTVV.